This paragraph covers one T cell receptor beta chain sequence. The antigen remains undetermined. Deep was the level at which the assay was run. Clones were sequenced by immunoSEQ multiplex PCR, and TCRdb holds only the in-frame ones, with some missing. Here the sample spans approximately 2,300,000 clones, around 93% being singletons. The CDR3 covers 15 residues. The V segment lost 8 bases and the J segment 4 bases; nucleotides outside the gene matches: 10. CDR1 and CDR2 (germline): SNHLY, FYNNEI. This specimen belongs to a study of shared clonotypes between healthy human individuals. General study points: Sample collection involved blood only; tissue repertoires are likely different. Donor scarcity curtailed the genetic and exposure-history diversity represented herein.

V gene TRBV2 combines with J gene TRBJ2-1; 8 positions agree with TRBD2. Material: naive CD4+ T cells from PBMCs. Subset given: CD45RA+ positively selected. This clonotype was sampled from a man between 18 and 35 years old in good health. Some clones in this sample may be carry-over from other donors' samples. The CDR3 coding sequence is TGTGCCAGCTCGGGAGGGACACCTGGATACAATGAGCAGTTCTTC. Its protein product is CASSGGTPGYNEQFF.